The clone carrying this T cell receptor beta chain occurred a few times. What it binds is unknown. The sample originates from a study of post-analysis software for immune sequencing data. Study-level results: The study found significantly lower normalized Chao1 diversity in multiple sclerosis patients than in controls. Same-batch samples co-clustered strongly by F measure.

Unique molecular identifiers were built into the TCR beta cDNA libraries. TCRdb reprocessed the PCR reads via MiXCR and lists one record per CDR3 protein. The sample gives about 540,000 distinct CDR3 sequences, 34% of which show up once; approximately 6% is in the top ten. This TCR was sampled from a girl between 2 and 17 years old with multiple sclerosis. Source material: blood.

CDR3 DNA: TGTGCCAGCAGTCCGGGACTAGCGGGGGAGTTCTTC. It yields the protein CASSPGLAGEFF. The genes are TRBV12-3 or TRBV12-4 and TRBJ2-1; 14 bases are a match to TRBD2. Germline trimming cut 5 bases from V and 14 bases from J; bases unmatched to any gene: 2. CDR3 length: 12 residues.